The present T cell receptor beta chain was sequenced within a study of cytomegalovirus exposure and HLA in healthy donors. Whole-study context: A subsequent analysis stated that the roughly 130 validation repertoires were run on the same platform as the approximately 700 first-cohort repertoires. General observations from the study: In vitro checks showed that a few CMV-associated chains really do target CMV antigens. Overall, 164 TCR beta chains were annotated as cytomegalovirus-associated.

Germline trimming cut 2 bases from V and 6 bases from J; bases unmatched to any gene: 6. Germline assignment: CDR1 SGHRS and CDR2 YFSETQ. This CDR3 has 14 residues. Here immunoSEQ multiplex PCR was the method, and the copy in TCRdb shows in-frame clones only, minus some. The sample lists about 180,000 clones; 85% were seen once. The donors were members of the validation cohort comprising 100 to 150 subjects, separate from the approximately 630-subject first cohort. Concerning this clone itself: Its antigen is currently unknown.

This clonotype was sampled from a young man in good health and CMV-seropositive. The source material was PBMCs. The rearrangement uses TRBV5-1 and TRBJ2-7; 9 bases line up with TRBD1. The CDR3 reads CASSLYRGQGEQYF. CDR3 DNA: TGCGCCAGCAGCTTATACAGGGGACAGGGCGAGCAGTACTTC.